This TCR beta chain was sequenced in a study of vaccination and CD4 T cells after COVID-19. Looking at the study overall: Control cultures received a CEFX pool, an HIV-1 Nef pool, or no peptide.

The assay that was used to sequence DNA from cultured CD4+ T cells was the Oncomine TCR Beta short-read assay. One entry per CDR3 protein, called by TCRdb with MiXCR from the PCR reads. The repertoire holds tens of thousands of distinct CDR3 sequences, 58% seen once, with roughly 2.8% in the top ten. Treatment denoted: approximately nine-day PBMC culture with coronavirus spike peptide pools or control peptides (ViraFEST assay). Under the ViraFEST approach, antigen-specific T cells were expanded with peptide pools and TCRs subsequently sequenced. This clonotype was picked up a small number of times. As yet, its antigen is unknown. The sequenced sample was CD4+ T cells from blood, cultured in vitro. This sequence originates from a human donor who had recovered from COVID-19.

CDR3 amino acids: CASSSRVEGSEQYF. DNA of the CDR3: TGTGCCAGCAGTTCCCGGGTGGAGGGTTCCGAGCAGTACTTC. The chain employs TRBV9 and TRBJ2-7; tentative D call: TRBD2 (6 bases). The germline V and J ends were trimmed by 5 bases and 6 bases, with 18 bases remaining between them. From germline, CDR1 is SGDLS and CDR2 YYNGEE. The CDR3 extends over 14 amino acids.